This T cell receptor beta chain was documented in a study of T-cell memory formation after mild COVID-19. The study's findings and limits: Pre-infection memory held some responding clones, suggesting pre-existing cross-reactive T cells responded.

Concerning this clonotype itself: Its matching antigen is unknown.

In TCRdb, the 5' RACE reads were re-called with MiXCR into one record per CDR3 protein. The sample contains about 110,000 distinct CDR3 sequences, roughly a sixth of which appear only once. This CDR3 spans 15 amino acids. The germline V gene encodes CDR1 LGHNA and CDR2 YNFKEQ. Trimming took 0 bases from V and 8 from J; bases not matched to a gene: 8. Sample: PBMCs or a T cell subset sorted from them (not recorded which). The clonotype originates from a man between 18 and 29 years old who had mild COVID-19 (a few samples of this study predate the infection). Cell type and time point are not known. This sequence joins TRBV4-2 and TRBJ1-2; 8 bases match TRBD1. The CDR3 DNA follows: TGTGCCAGCAGCCAAGATCCCCAGGGGGCTGACGGCTACACCTTC. Translating it yields CASSQDPQGADGYTF.